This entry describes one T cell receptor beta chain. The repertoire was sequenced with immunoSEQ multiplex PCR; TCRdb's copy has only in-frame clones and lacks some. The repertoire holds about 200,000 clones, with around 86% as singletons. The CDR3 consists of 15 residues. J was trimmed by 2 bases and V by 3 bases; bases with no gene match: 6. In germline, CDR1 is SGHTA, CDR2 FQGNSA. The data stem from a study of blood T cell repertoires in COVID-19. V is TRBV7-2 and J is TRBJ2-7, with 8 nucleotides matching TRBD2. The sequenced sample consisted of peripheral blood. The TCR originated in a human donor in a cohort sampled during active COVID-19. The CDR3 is CASSFGSGEAYEQYF. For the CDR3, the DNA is TGTGCCAGCAGCTTTGGTAGCGGGGAGGCCTACGAGCAGTACTTC.